The 15 T cell receptor beta chains below were found in one sample sequenced in a study of T cells in Graves' hyperthyroidism and ophthalmopathy. Amplified TCR beta CDR3 regions came from RNA transcripts. During a first-round RT-PCR of the TCR CDR3, the HTBI primer set was used. TCRdb re-called the multiplex PCR reads through MiXCR, storing one row per CDR3 protein. Counted here are about 560,000 distinct CDR3 sequences, around 15% occurring once; the ten biggest clones make up under 20%. Material: blood. Receptors were obtained from a woman younger than 35 with Graves' hyperthyroidism.

This clonotype was recorded many times. This chain joins TRBV28 and TRBJ1-5, with 7 bases aligning to TRBD1. J lost 0 bases, V lost 3 bases, and 11 bases had no gene match. The CDR3 consists of 18 residues. Germline V CDR1 and CDR2: MDHEN, SYDVKM. DNA of the CDR3: TGTGCCAGCAGTTTGGTCCGGACAGGCTCATATAGCAATCAGCCCCAGCATTTT. As protein: CASSLVRTGSYSNQPQHF. The complete variable domain, with remaining parts taken from reference TRBV28 and TRBJ1-5, reads DVKVTQSSRYLVKRTGEKVFLECVQDMDHENMFWYRQDPGLGLRLIYFSYDVKMKEKGDIPEGYSVSREKKERFSLILESASTNQTSMYLCASSLVRTGSYSNQPQHFGDGTRLSIL.

The chain employs TRBV20-1 and TRBJ2-2, with 9 bases that match TRBD2. The CDR3 has 16 residues. The trim removed 0 bases at V and 1 base at J, leaving 3 bases unmatched. Germline V gene sequence: CDR1 DFQATT, CDR2 SNEGSKA (reference sequence). The CDR3 DNA sequence: TGCAGTGCTAGAGATCTTAGCGGGGGGAACACCGGGGAGCTGTTTTTT. Protein: CSARDLSGGNTGELFF.

In its sample, this clonotype was seen a few times. This rearrangement joins TRBV25-1 to TRBJ2-7; no firm D call. Deletions cut 3 bases from V and 5 bases from J, with 11 bases between. CDR3 length equals 13 residues. CDR1 and CDR2 (germline): MGHDK, SYGVNS. In nucleotides, the CDR3 is TGTGCCAGCAGTGATACTTACGGAAACGAGCAGTACTTC. Its protein product is CASSDTYGNEQYF.

This clonotype was recorded many times. The chain combines TRBV2 with TRBJ2-3; 7 nucleotides line up with TRBD2. The V segment lost 5 bases and the J segment 0 bases; nucleotides outside the gene matches: 5. The CDR3 length is 15 residues. Per germline, CDR1 SNHLY and CDR2 FYNNEI. The CDR3 protein is CASSLAEPSTDTQYF. The CDR3 DNA reads TGTGCCAGCAGTCTAGCGGAGCCTAGCACAGATACGCAGTATTTT.

In this sample, this clonotype turned up a few times. The chain carries TRBV6-1 and TRBJ2-1, with 8 bases aligning to TRBD1. Germline CDR1 reads MNHNS; CDR2 reads SASEGT. Germline trimming cut 6 bases from V and 4 bases from J; bases unmatched to any gene: 8. The CDR3 is made up of 15 amino acids. In nucleotides, the CDR3 is TGTGCCAGCAGAGAAACAGGGGGGCCTTACAATGAGCAGTTCTTC. Its protein is CASRETGGPYNEQFF.

This clonotype was recorded a few times. V is TRBV20-1 and J is TRBJ2-2, with 9 positions matching TRBD1. Per the germline V gene, CDR1 is DFQATT and CDR2 is SNEGSKA (reference sequence). This CDR3 region has 14 residues. Losses at the gene ends were 4 bases for V and 1 base for J; bases not matched to a gene: 1. The CDR3 bases are TGCAGTGCTAAGACAGGGGGGAACACCGGGGAGCTGTTTTTT. This codes for CSAKTGGNTGELFF.

In this sample, this clonotype turned up many times. The J gene is TRBJ1-2, the V gene TRBV12-3 or TRBV12-4; D unclear. Trimming cost V 1 base and J 8 bases, with 11 bases left between them. CDR3 length: 13 residues. The CDR3 region is CASSLDSPGGYTF. CDR3 bases: TGTGCCAGCAGTTTAGACAGCCCTGGGGGCTACACCTTC.

This clonotype was seen more than once but under ten times. The V and J genes are TRBV20-1 and TRBJ1-1; TRBD1 agrees at 7 bases. The V segment lost 8 bases and the J segment 4 bases; nucleotides outside the gene matches: 7. This CDR3 has 12 residues. The germline CDR1 and CDR2 sequences are DFQATT and SNEGSKA (reference sequence). The CDR3 sequence is CSSGQMTTEAFF. The CDR3 coding sequence is TGCAGTTCGGGACAGATGACCACTGAAGCTTTCTTT.

This clonotype was detected many times. The V gene is TRBV11-2, the J gene TRBJ1-2; D unresolved. Trimming removed 1 base from V and 2 bases from J, with 5 bases in between. CDR3 length equals 13 residues. Germline V gene sequence: CDR1 SGHAT, CDR2 FQNNGV. CDR3 amino acids: CASSLVPNYGYTF. The CDR3 DNA reads TGTGCCAGCAGCTTAGTACCGAACTATGGCTACACCTTC.

The CDR3 sequence is CASSQSRGRNSPLHF. In DNA, the CDR3 is TGTGCCAGCTCACAATCGAGGGGGCGTAATTCACCCCTCCACTTT. The rearrangement joins TRBV18 to TRBJ1-6; 7 nucleotides line up with TRBD1. This CDR3 contains 15 residues. V trimming: 4 bases; J trimming: 6 bases; junction bases outside the gene matches: 6. The germline V gene has CDR1 KGHSH and CDR2 LQKENI.

There are a few counts of this clonotype. This chain links TRBV7-7 with TRBJ2-1; tentatively, D is TRBD1 (7 bases). V was clipped by 6 bases and J by 9 bases, with 12 bases between them. The CDR3 spans 12 residues. Germline-derived CDR1 and CDR2 are SSHAT and FNYEAQ (reference sequence). As DNA, the CDR3 is TGTGCCAGCAGTCAGGGGGGTGGTGAGCAGTTCTTC. This gives the protein CASSQGGGEQFF. Filled out from reference TRBV7-7 and TRBJ2-1, the complete variable domain reads GAGVSQSPRYKVTKRGQDVTLRCDPISSHATLYWYQQALGQGPEFLTYFNYEAQPDKSGLPSDRFSAERPEGSISTLTIQRTEQRDSAMYRCASSQGGGEQFFGPGTRLTVL.

This clonotype was detected ten times or more. The chain couples TRBV7-2 to TRBJ2-1; no definite D call. CDR3 length: 15 residues. V gave up 4 bases and J gave up 4 bases, with 14 bases separating them. The germline gives CDR1 SGHTA, CDR2 FQGNSA. The chain's CDR3 is CASSSRVSGYNEQFF. Written as DNA, the CDR3 is TGTGCCAGCAGCTCGCGAGTAAGTGGATACAATGAGCAGTTCTTC.

The CDR3 spells CASSEGLEQFF. CDR3 in DNA: TGTGCCAGCAGTGAAGGACTAGAGCAGTTCTTC. V usage is TRBV6-1 and J usage is TRBJ2-1; D might be TRBD2 (5 bases). The CDR3 covers 11 residues. The V end was cut by 1 base, the J end by 10 bases, with 5 bases between. The germline CDR1 and CDR2 sequences are MNHNS and SASEGT.

The chain joins TRBV12-5 to TRBJ1-4; D unresolved. Trimming removed 2 bases from V and 6 bases from J, with 10 bases in between. Germline-derived CDR1 and CDR2 are LGHNT and FRNRAP. The CDR3 contains 14 residues. CDR3 nucleotide sequence: TGTGCTAGTGGTTTGATGGGCTCTTATGAAAAACTGTTTTTT. It codes for CASGLMGSYEKLFF.

As to this clonotype: A much more abundant neighbour one base away suggests this may be a read error. This chain uses TRBV29-1 with TRBJ2-7; D gene unclear. The CDR3 is made up of 13 amino acids. Germline CDR1 reads SQVTM; CDR2 reads ANQGSEA. The CDR3 sequence is CSVLQDYSYGQYF. The CDR3 DNA is TGCAGCGTTCTGCAGGATTACTCCTACGGGCAGTACTTC.